The 32 T cell receptor beta chains reported below all come from one sample, sequenced in a study of T cell responses to AZD1222 COVID-19 vaccine. Data came from immunoSEQ multiplex PCR; TCRdb stores just in-frame clones and leaves some out. The data hold fewer than 150,000 clones, with 90% observed a single time. Sample: peripheral blood, taken on day 0 of AZD1222 vaccination. These receptors came from an adult in good health.

The V call is TRBV5-4, the J call TRBJ1-1; D perhaps matches TRBD1 (6 bases). The CDR3 sequence is 15 residues long. V was trimmed by 7 bases and J by 5 bases, leaving 21 bases between them. CDR1 SGHNT and CDR2 YYREEE come from the germline V gene (reference sequence). CDR3 amino acids: CASGGTPPRFTEAFF. The CDR3 nucleotides are TGTGCCAGCGGCGGGACACCCCCCCGCTTTACTGAAGCTTTCTTT.

The chain is built from TRBV5-1 and TRBJ2-3, with a tentative D call TRBD2 (5 bases). In germline, CDR1 is SGHRS, CDR2 YFSETQ. V gave up 1 base and J gave up 0 bases, with 12 bases separating them. The CDR3 contains 16 residues. The CDR3 loop is CASSLSQRFSTDTQYF. The CDR3 region has the DNA TGCGCCAGCAGCTTGAGTCAGCGGTTTAGCACAGATACGCAGTATTTT.

This clone has only one observation. CDR3 sequence reads: CASSAGTGEINTGELFF. The CDR3, as DNA: TGTGCCAGCAGCGCCGGGACAGGGGAAATAAACACCGGGGAGCTGTTTTTT. The chain links TRBV2 to TRBJ2-2, with 10 bases aligning to TRBD1. Germline CDR1 SNHLY, CDR2 FYNNEI. The length of the CDR3 is 17 residues. V was pared by 6 bases and J by 2 bases, with 9 bases of the junction left unmatched.

The J gene is TRBJ2-1, the V gene TRBV3-1 (or the pseudogene TRBV3-2); 12 bases are shared with TRBD2. Trimming removed 4 bases from V and 4 bases from J; junction bases left unmatched: 17. The germline gives CDR1 LGHDT, CDR2 YNNKEL (reference sequence). The CDR3 totals 20 residues. CDR3 bases: TGTGCCAGCAGCCCGAACCTTTCGCCGGGACTAGCGGGTACTTACAATGAGCAGTTCTTC. Its translation is CASSPNLSPGLAGTYNEQFF.

The chain combines TRBV30 with TRBJ2-5; no reliable D call. This CDR3 has 14 amino acids. V was pared by 2 bases and J by 1 base, with 11 bases between. Germline V lookup: CDR1 GTSNPN, CDR2 SVGIG (reference sequence). CDR3 region: CAWSPGRFQETQYF. CDR3 nucleotides: TGTGCCTGGAGTCCCGGACGTTTCCAAGAGACCCAGTACTTC. Combining the CDR3 with reference TRBV30 and TRBJ2-5 gives the whole variable domain SQTIHQWPATLVQPVGSPLSLECTVEGTSNPNLYWYRQAAGRGLQLLFYSVGIGQISSEVPQNLSASRPQDRQFILSSKKLLLSDSGFYLCAWSPGRFQETQYFGPGTRLLVL.

The chain employs TRBV11-3 and TRBJ2-2, with TRBD2 identical over 7 bases. J lost 7 bases, V lost 5 bases, and 4 bases had no gene match. The germline V gene has CDR1 SGHNT and CDR2 YENEEA. This CDR3 spans 13 amino acids. The CDR3: CASSTRGNGELFF. CDR3 DNA: TGTGCCAGCAGCACGCGGGGGAACGGGGAGCTGTTTTTT.

This clone occurred once. The rearrangement uses TRBV19 and TRBJ1-5; D is unresolved. CDR3 length: 16 residues. The germline CDR1 and CDR2 sequences are LNHDA and SQIVND (reference sequence). V lost 7 bases and J lost 0, with 16 bases in between. CDR3 amino acids: CASTRIGVGSNQPQHF. The CDR3 bases are TGTGCCAGTACCCGAATTGGGGTGGGTAGCAATCAGCCCCAGCATTTT.

The J gene is TRBJ1-5, the V gene TRBV18; 9 nucleotides agree with TRBD1. After removal of 3 bases from V and 9 bases from J, the junction contained 3 bases not matched to a gene. CDR3 length: 13 amino acids. Germline CDR1 is KGHSH and CDR2 is LQKENI. The CDR3 here is CASSPGQGGPQHF. For the CDR3, the DNA is TGTGCCAGCTCACCGGGACAGGGTGGGCCCCAGCATTTT.

The chain links TRBV27 to TRBJ2-3, with TRBD1 as a possible D gene (5 bases). CDR1 is MNHEY, CDR2 SMNVEV, per germline (reference sequence). This CDR3 contains 15 residues. Trimming removed 3 bases at V and 4 bases at J, with 14 bases between. CDR3: CASSFWTNPPDTQYF. CDR3 nucleotides: TGTGCCAGCAGTTTCTGGACAAACCCTCCAGATACGCAGTATTTT.

The chain joins TRBV5-4 to TRBJ1-1; D possibly corresponds to TRBD1 (6 bases). Germline CDR1 is SGHNT and CDR2 is YYREEE (reference sequence). The germline V and J ends were trimmed by 0 bases and 6 bases, with 9 bases remaining between them. The CDR3 contains 13 residues. In DNA, the CDR3 is TGTGCCAGCAGCTTGGTGGGACACCCTGAAGCTTTCTTT. Protein product: CASSLVGHPEAFF.

The chain uses TRBV5-4 and TRBJ1-2; 8 bases agree with TRBD1. Germline trimming cut 3 bases from V and 3 bases from J; bases unmatched to any gene: 16. CDR3 length: 18 residues. Germline CDR1 reads SGHNT; CDR2 reads YYREEE (reference sequence). CDR3 bases: TGTGCCAGCAGCTCGGGGTCTCCGAGGACAGGGAGTTACTATGGCTACACCTTC. Protein product: CASSSGSPRTGSYYGYTF.

The genes are TRBV5-1 and TRBJ1-1; the D gene is possibly TRBD1 (6 bases). The V gene's germline CDR1 is SGHRS and CDR2 YFSETQ. The CDR3 has 15 residues. Trimming took off 2 bases at V and 1 base at J, with 12 bases between the two ends. The CDR3 is CASSFLDRPNTEAFF. CDR3 coding DNA: TGCGCCAGCAGCTTCCTGGACAGACCGAACACTGAAGCTTTCTTT.

This clone was detected only once. The V and J genes are TRBV21-1 and TRBJ2-7; no DNA check was done on the table's D call, TRBD2. TRBV21-1 is a documented pseudogene. This CDR3 contains 15 residues. CDR3 sequence: CASSGQTGGTYEQYF. The DNA for the CDR3 is TGTGCCAGCAGCGGACAGACGGGGGGGACTTACGAGCAGTACTTC.

This clone is a singleton in its sample. This CDR3 is CASSLALRTGELFF. For the CDR3, the DNA is TGTGCCAGCAGCTTGGCCTTGAGGACCGGGGAGCTGTTTTTT. The chain uses TRBV5-6 and TRBJ2-2; D is unclear. The length of the CDR3 is 14 residues. The V gene's germline CDR1 is SGHDT and CDR2 YYEEEE. V was cut by 0 bases and J by 5 bases, with 8 bases left in between.

The chain joins TRBV18 to TRBJ1-1; no reliable D call. Germline V lookup: CDR1 KGHSH, CDR2 LQKENI. The V end was cut by 6 bases, the J end by 1 base, with 15 bases between. The CDR3 is 15 amino acids. The CDR3 nucleotides are TGTGCCAGCTCCCCCGACGGAAGCCCGAACACTGAAGCTTTCTTT. Residues: CASSPDGSPNTEAFF.

The chain joins TRBV18 to TRBJ2-7; 7 positions match TRBD2. Germline CDR1 and CDR2: KGHSH and LQKENI. This CDR3 contains 14 residues. With V trimmed by 2 bases and J by 7 bases, 8 bases remained unmatched. The CDR3 DNA is TGTGCCAGCTCACCAAACCTAGGGACTACTGAGCAGTACTTC. Its protein is CASSPNLGTTEQYF.

The chain employs TRBV18 and TRBJ2-1; 8 nucleotides line up with TRBD2. Germline CDR1 reads KGHSH; CDR2 reads LQKENI. CDR3 length: 17 residues. Trimming at V came to 0 bases and at J to 8 bases, leaving 12 bases not matched to a gene. The CDR3: CASSPPGAGAGLHEQFF. In DNA form, the CDR3 reads TGTGCCAGCTCACCACCGGGAGCGGGAGCGGGGCTGCATGAGCAGTTCTTC.

DNA for the CDR3: TGTGCCAGCAAAAGGGGAGGCTATGGCTACACCTTC. Protein product: CASKRGGYGYTF. This chain links TRBV6-4 with TRBJ1-2, with D possibly matching TRBD1 (5 bases). Germline V lookup: CDR1 MRHNA, CDR2 SNTAGT. The CDR3 spans 12 residues. V was trimmed by 7 bases and J by 4 bases, leaving 10 bases between them.

The gene calls are TRBV6-5 and TRBJ1-4; a weak D match, TRBD1 (5 bases). V gave up 6 bases and J gave up 5 bases, with 13 bases separating them. Germline CDR1 is MNHEY and CDR2 is SVGAGI. This CDR3 has 14 residues. CDR3: CASRRDQGNEKLFF. In DNA form, the CDR3 reads TGTGCCAGCAGGAGGGACCAGGGAAATGAAAAACTGTTTTTT.

This clone was observed once. The chain uses TRBV30 and TRBJ2-1, with D unclear. CDR1 GTSNPN and CDR2 SVGIG come from the germline V gene (reference sequence). The CDR3 has 14 amino acids. V dropped 6 bases and J dropped 2 bases, with 14 bases sitting between them. The DNA of the CDR3 is TGTGCCTGTAAAGGTAAGGGCACCTACAATGAGCAGTTCTTC. This encodes CACKGKGTYNEQFF.

This chain joins TRBV7-9 and TRBJ2-1, with D possibly matching TRBD2 (6 bases). From germline, CDR1 is SEHNR and CDR2 FQNEAQ (reference sequence). Deletions cut 5 bases from V and 7 bases from J, with 21 bases between. The CDR3 spans 16 residues. CDR3 nucleotides: TGTGCCAGCAGCACACCGGGACTCGACTTCCGAAATGAGCAGTTCTTC. Translation: CASSTPGLDFRNEQFF.

The gene calls are TRBV13 and TRBJ2-7, with 8 bases identical to TRBD1. Trimming cost V 5 bases and J 3 bases; bases outside gene matches: 12. The CDR3 has 16 residues. The germline gives CDR1 PRHDT, CDR2 FYEKMQ (reference sequence). This chain's CDR3 is CASSRWALDRDYEQYF. CDR3 DNA: TGTGCCAGCAGCCGATGGGCCTTGGACAGGGACTACGAGCAGTACTTC.

The genes are TRBV6-2 or TRBV6-3 and TRBJ2-5, with D hard to call. Germline V gives CDR1 MNHEY, CDR2 SVGEGT. The CDR3 runs to 16 residues. V was cut by 6 bases and J by 0 bases, with 17 bases left in between. This CDR3 reads CASSSRGQRYQETQYF. The CDR3 DNA reads TGTGCCAGCAGCTCTAGAGGTCAAAGGTACCAAGAGACCCAGTACTTC.

This clone occurred once. The genes are TRBV29-1 and TRBJ2-1; 10 positions match TRBD1. The V gene end was trimmed by 7 bases and the J gene end by 5 bases; junction bases not matched to a gene: 2. The germline V gene has CDR1 SQVTM and CDR2 ANQGSEA. This CDR3 is built from 12 residues. The CDR3 DNA is TGCAGCGCCGGGACAGGGGACAATGAGCAGTTCTTC. It codes for CSAGTGDNEQFF.

This clone was seen only once. The rearrangement links TRBV5-1 to TRBJ1-1; 7 nucleotides line up with TRBD1. V trimming: 4 bases; J trimming: 0 bases; junction bases outside the gene matches: 9. Germline V gene sequence: CDR1 SGHRS, CDR2 YFSETQ. There are 16 residues in the CDR3. The CDR3 spells CASSRTGAAMNTEAFF. CDR3 DNA: TGCGCCAGCAGCCGGACAGGCGCGGCCATGAACACTGAAGCTTTCTTT.

The chain uses TRBV4-1 and TRBJ2-7, with a weak D call TRBD2 (6 bases). The germline V gene has CDR1 MGHRA and CDR2 YSYEKL. The CDR3 extends over 14 amino acids. V was pared by 4 bases and J by 7 bases, with 17 bases between. The CDR3 here is CASSRIVDGLEQYF. The CDR3 nucleotides are TGCGCCAGCAGCCGGATCGTGGACGGACTAGAGCAGTACTTC.

The chain has TRBV25-1 and TRBJ1-4, with D hard to call. Deletions cut 2 bases from V and 7 bases from J, with 14 bases between. The CDR3 sequence is 15 residues long. Germline CDR1 is MGHDK and CDR2 is SYGVNS. In DNA, the CDR3 is TGTGCCAGCAGTGAACAAGGCGACCCCAGTGAAAAACTGTTTTTT. This sequence encodes CASSEQGDPSEKLFF.

The CDR3 DNA follows: TGTGCCATCAACCGGGAGGGCCTACACGAGCAGTACTTC. It encodes CAINREGLHEQYF. The V gene is TRBV10-3, the J gene TRBJ2-7, with 8 bases that match TRBD2. V shed 7 bases, J shed 5 bases, and the junction held 7 bases outside the gene matches. Looked up from germline, CDR1 is ENHRY and CDR2 is SYGVKD. The CDR3 is made up of 13 amino acids.

This rearrangement joins TRBV5-1 to TRBJ2-2; D could derive from TRBD1 or TRBD2 (5 bases each). CDR1 SGHRS and CDR2 YFSETQ come from the germline V gene. Between the trimmed V and J ends, which lost 4 bases and 3 bases, there was a span of 13 bases. CDR3 length equals 15 residues. The CDR3 nucleotides are TGCGCCAGCAGCCAAGAGGGGCTGCACACCGGGGAGCTGTTTTTT. Translating gives CASSQEGLHTGELFF. The variable domain in full, completed from reference TRBV5-1 and TRBJ2-2, reads KAGVTQTPRYLIKTRGQQVTLSCSPISGHRSVSWYQQTPGQGLQFLFEYFSETQRNKGNFPGRFSGRQFSNSRSEMNVSTLELGDSALYLCASSQEGLHTGELFFGEGSRLTVL.

Turning to this clone: Sequence at one end of the junction differs from germline and may be a read error. This chain joins TRBV7-7 and TRBJ2-2; weak D call: TRBD1 (6 bases). This CDR3 contains 13 residues. Germline CDR1 is SSHAT and CDR2 is FNYEAQ (reference sequence). The DNA for the CDR3 is TGTGCTAGCAGCTTAAAGGGGGCCGGGGAGCTGTTTTTT. Translation: CASSLKGAGELFF.

The gene calls are TRBV4-3 and TRBJ1-1, with D possibly TRBD1 on 5 matching bases. Germline V CDR1 and CDR2: LGHNA, YSLEER. V was clipped by 3 bases and J by 7 bases, with 15 bases between them. The CDR3 is made up of 14 amino acids. The CDR3 spells CASSHHQGRVEAFF. CDR3 nucleotides: TGCGCCAGCAGCCATCATCAGGGTAGGGTTGAAGCTTTCTTT.

V is TRBV30 and J is TRBJ1-3, with D unclear. The CDR3 is made up of 17 amino acids. In germline, CDR1 is GTSNPN, CDR2 SVGIG (reference sequence). V was clipped by 1 base and J by 0 bases, with 16 bases between them. The CDR3 loop is CAWSAPRGGNSGNTIYF. The DNA for the CDR3 is TGTGCCTGGAGTGCCCCCCGGGGAGGGAACTCTGGAAACACCATATATTTT. The full variable domain, rest sourced from reference TRBV30 and TRBJ1-3, is SQTIHQWPATLVQPVGSPLSLECTVEGTSNPNLYWYRQAAGRGLQLLFYSVGIGQISSEVPQNLSASRPQDRQFILSSKKLLLSDSGFYLCAWSAPRGGNSGNTIYFGEGSWLTVV.